These T cell receptor beta chains were read from a single sample in a study of control samples from healthy donors and cancer patients. The protocol was immunoSEQ multiplex PCR, while the TCRdb copy is restricted to in-frame clones and leaves out a portion. Of roughly 120,000 clones listed, 93% are singletons. Sequenced material: blood. Receptor source: a man aged 25 to 40 in good health. Both conserved end residues are part of each CDR3. Fields, in order: clone size, D gene, V gene, J gene, CDR3 DNA, CDR3 protein. The D gene is left open where the match is weak. A clone size is listed for some rows: how often the clone was seen (once, few, many), or a class if it is expanded.

.	.	TRBV6-1	TRBJ1-5	TGTGCCAGCAGTGAATATGCCCAGCATTTT	CASSEYAQHF
.	.	TRBV15	TRBJ1-1	TGTGCCACCAGCAGGGGTAAAGGCCTCGATCACACTGAAGCTTTCTTT	CATSRGKGLDHTEAFF
.	TRBD1	TRBV27	TRBJ2-1	TGTGCCAGCAGTTTGCCAGCGGGACAGGGTGGGAACAATGAGCAGTTCTTC	CASSLPAGQGGNNEQFF
.	.	TRBV29-1	TRBJ2-1	TGCAGCGTTGAGAAGGACAATGAGCAGTTCTTC	CSVEKDNEQFF
.	.	TRBV10-3	TRBJ1-1	TGTGCCATCACCAAGGCTCAGGGAGATGAAGCTTTCTTT	CAITKAQGDEAFF
once	.	TRBV28	TRBJ2-7	TGTGCCAGCAGTTTAGGAAATGACCTTCCCTACGAGCAGTACTTC	CASSLGNDLPYEQYF
once	.	TRBV4-1	TRBJ1-5	TGCGCCAGCAGCCAATACCCACCGGGGGCAGACAATCAGCCCCAGCATTTT	CASSQYPPGADNQPQHF
.	.	TRBV7-3	TRBJ1-6	TGTGCCAGCAGCTTAACGATGGGAGGGAATTCACCCCTCCACTTT	CASSLTMGGNSPLHF
.	.	TRBV5-1	TRBJ1-6	TGCGCCAGCAGGGGTTGGGCCGACTATAATTCACCCCTCCACTTT	CASRGWADYNSPLHF
.	TRBD2	TRBV9	TRBJ2-5	TGTGCCAGCAGACCAGGCGGGGGTAACCAAGAGACCCAGTACTTC	CASRPGGGNQETQYF
.	TRBD2	TRBV19	TRBJ2-5	TGTGCCAGTCGCCCCGGAGGCGGGGGGGCCCGGGAGACCCAGTACTTC	CASRPGGGGARETQYF
once	.	TRBV7-2	TRBJ2-1	TGTGCCAGCAGCTTAGACAGCCACAATGAGCAGTTCTTC	CASSLDSHNEQFF
.	.	TRBV10-2	TRBJ2-1	TGCGCCAGCAGTGAGAAGGAGGGCGGACTTTACAATGAGCAGTTCTTC	CASSEKEGGLYNEQFF
.	.	TRBV30	TRBJ1-5	TGTGCCTGGAGCGAACAAGGGAATCAGCCCCAGCATTTT	CAWSEQGNQPQHF
.	.	TRBV28	TRBJ1-5	TGTGCCAGCAGTCCCTCGGAGGGCGAGGGCAATCAGCCCCAGCATTTT	CASSPSEGEGNQPQHF
once	TRBD1	TRBV3-1/TRBV3-2	TRBJ1-2	TGTGCCAGCAGCCCCGTGGGGACAGGGAACTATGGCTACACCTTC	CASSPVGTGNYGYTF
.	.	TRBV11-2	TRBJ2-7	TGTGCCAGCACCCTAGAAGAGTGGAGCGGCGAGCAGTACTTC	CASTLEEWSGEQYF
.	.	TRBV9	TRBJ2-6	TGTGCCAGCAGCGCGACATCTGGGGCCAACGTCCTGACTTTC	CASSATSGANVLTF
.	TRBD1	TRBV5-1	TRBJ2-7	TGCGCCAGCAGCTTAGTTATGGGACAGGCGGCCTACGAGCAGTACTTC	CASSLVMGQAAYEQYF
once	.	TRBV28	TRBJ1-4	TGTGCCAGCAGTCTGGTGGGTGGTGAAAAACTGTTTTTT	CASSLVGGEKLFF
once	.	TRBV28	TRBJ2-1	TGTGCCAGCAGTTTATGGGACCGGCGGCAGTTCTTC	CASSLWDRRQFF
once	TRBD2	TRBV4-1	TRBJ2-1	TGCGCCAGCAGCCAAGTACTAGCGGCCCTGGATGAGCAGTTCTTC	CASSQVLAALDEQFF
.	TRBD2	TRBV7-9	TRBJ2-1	TGTGCCAGCAGCTTCCGGACTAGCGGGAGAGAGCAGTTCTTC	CASSFRTSGREQFF
once	.	TRBV7-9	TRBJ2-5	TGTGCCAGCAGCTTAGCTCGTTTAGACAGAAAAAAAGAGACCCAGTACTTC	CASSLARLDRKKETQYF
.	TRBD1	TRBV14	TRBJ2-2	TGTGCCAGCAGCCCCCGACAGGGTGCCACCGGGGAGCTGTTTTTT	CASSPRQGATGELFF
.	.	TRBV12-3/TRBV12-4	TRBJ1-5	TGTGCCAGCAGTTTAGGGGGACATCAGCCCCAGCATTTT	CASSLGGHQPQHF
.	.	TRBV5-6	TRBJ1-1	TGTGCCAGCTTTTCAGGGCAGGGGCGGAGGAACACTGAAGCTTTCTTT	CASFSGQGRRNTEAFF
.	.	TRBV6-6	TRBJ2-3	TGTGCCAGCCTAAAGGCGCAGGGTCCCACAGATACGCAGTATTTT	CASLKAQGPTDTQYF
.	.	TRBV5-1	TRBJ2-6	TGCGCCAGCAGCTCTACGGGACGAACCTCTGGGGCCAACGTCCTGACTTTC	CASSSTGRTSGANVLTF
.	.	TRBV3-1/TRBV3-2	TRBJ1-2	TGTGCCAGCAGCCAAGAAAGCCTAGGTTATTATGGCTACACCTTC	CASSQESLGYYGYTF
.	TRBD2	TRBV18	TRBJ2-1	TGTGCCAGCTCACCTCTAGCGGGGGGGGTCGGCTCCTACAATGAGCAGTTCTTC	CASSPLAGGVGSYNEQFF
.	.	TRBV19	TRBJ1-1	TGTGCCAGTAGTATTAGTATTTACACTGAAGCTTTCTTT	CASSISIYTEAFF
.	TRBD2	TRBV3-1/TRBV3-2	TRBJ2-5	TGTGCCAGCAGCCCCTCCTTGACTAGCGGGGGCTACCAAGAGACCCAGTACTTC	CASSPSLTSGGYQETQYF
once	TRBD1	TRBV19	TRBJ1-2	TGTGCCAGTAGGGGACAGTGGAACACCTTC	CASRGQWNTF
.	.	TRBV11-2	TRBJ2-5	TGTGCCAGCAGCTTCGGGGGTGTCCAAGAAGAGACCCAGTACTTC	CASSFGGVQEETQYF
.	TRBD2	TRBV7-2	TRBJ2-6	TGTGCCAGCAGCATGCCGACTAGCGGGGGTATTGGGGCCAACGTCCTGACTTTC	CASSMPTSGGIGANVLTF
.	TRBD2	TRBV6-6	TRBJ2-3	TGTGCCAGCAGTCAAAACCCCGGGACTAGCGGTACAGATACGCAGTATTTT	CASSQNPGTSGTDTQYF
.	.	TRBV6-5	TRBJ1-1	TGTGCCAGTCACAGGGTAGGCACTGAAGCTTTCTTT	CASHRVGTEAFF
.	.	TRBV6-5	TRBJ1-2	TGTGCCAGCAGTCCCTGGGGGGCGGGTGGCTACACCTTC	CASSPWGAGGYTF
.	.	TRBV5-1	TRBJ2-7	TGCGCCAGCAGCTTTGGCTTATCCTACGAGCAGTACTTC	CASSFGLSYEQYF
.	TRBD2	TRBV4-1	TRBJ2-5	TGCGCCAGCAGCCCAGGGACTAGCGGGGGGATAGAGACCCAGTACTTC	CASSPGTSGGIETQYF
.	.	TRBV2	TRBJ1-1	TGTGCCAGCAGTGAAGCGGGATCCATGAACACTGAAGCTTTCTTT	CASSEAGSMNTEAFF
.	.	TRBV27	TRBJ1-6	TGTGCCAGCAGTTCCTCGGGGAGGGTGCGTAATTCACCCCTCCACTTT	CASSSSGRVRNSPLHF
.	.	TRBV18	TRBJ2-1	TGTGCCAGCTCACCACTAGGATACAATGAGCAGTTCTTC	CASSPLGYNEQFF
.	.	TRBV5-1	TRBJ2-5	TGCGCCAGCAGCCAAGCTGGGACTCCGAAGCCCGAGACCCAGTACTTC	CASSQAGTPKPETQYF
.	.	TRBV18	TRBJ1-4	TGTGCCAGCTCACCGATGCAGGGGGAAAAACTGTTTTTT	CASSPMQGEKLFF
.	.	TRBV7-2	TRBJ2-1	TGTGCCAGCAGCTTAGCAGGGGCGTCCTACAATGAGCAGTTCTTC	CASSLAGASYNEQFF
.	.	TRBV19	TRBJ1-1	TGTGCCAGTAGAGCGCAGAACACTGAAGCTTTCTTT	CASRAQNTEAFF
once	TRBD1	TRBV19	TRBJ1-4	TGTGCCAGTAGTTTCCAACCGGGACAGGGACCTGCAACTAATGAAAAACTGTTTTTT	CASSFQPGQGPATNEKLFF
once	.	TRBV3-1/TRBV3-2	TRBJ1-2	TGTGCCAGCAGTCCCGAGGCCGCCGGAGACCCCCTTAACTATGGCTACACCTTC	CASSPEAAGDPLNYGYTF
.	.	TRBV24-1	TRBJ2-2	TGTGCCACCAGTGATTCGAACCGCCCTAGTGGTGGGCTGTTTTTT	CATSDSNRPSGGLFF
.	TRBD1	TRBV5-1	TRBJ2-5	TGCGCCAGCAGCTCCCGACAGGGCCAAGAGACCCAGTACTTC	CASSSRQGQETQYF
.	.	TRBV5-6	TRBJ1-1	TGTGCCAGCAGCCAATTAAGAAGGGACGTAGCGTATGAAACTGAAGCTTTCTTT	CASSQLRRDVAYETEAFF
.	.	TRBV6-2/TRBV6-3	TRBJ1-2	TGTGCCAGCAGCCAAGACGGATACTATGGCTACACCTTC	CASSQDGYYGYTF
.	.	TRBV6-2/TRBV6-3	TRBJ1-5	TGTGCCAGCAGCGACAGGTCTAGTCAGCCCCAGCATTTT	CASSDRSSQPQHF
.	.	TRBV7-9	TRBJ1-1	TGTGCCAGCCGGGGGGGTTATTCGAACACTGAAGCTTTCTTT	CASRGGYSNTEAFF
.	.	TRBV12-1	TRBJ1-2	TGTGCCAGCTGCGGGACAGCGGATAACTATGGCTACACCTTC	CASCGTADNYGYTF
.	TRBD1	TRBV27	TRBJ1-2	TGTGCCAGCAGTGGTTCGACAGGGACTCTCTATGGCTACACCTTC	CASSGSTGTLYGYTF
.	.	TRBV5-6	TRBJ2-7	TGTGCCAGCACCACGGGGGCGGGGAACTACGAGCAGTACTTC	CASTTGAGNYEQYF